This T cell receptor (beta chain) originates from a study of cytomegalovirus exposure and HLA in healthy donors. Across the whole study: In terms of ancestry, the Caucasian-associated cluster contained roughly 80% of the approximately 430 genotyped donors. Regarding the study as a whole: Presence/absence analyses took donor sequencing depth as roughly uniform. A later analysis reportedly identified an Asian-associated ancestry cluster as carrying fewer N-insertions than the roughly 670-donor mean.

CDR1 is SGHRS, CDR2 YFSETQ, per germline. After removal of 6 bases from V and 2 bases from J, the junction contained 6 bases not matched to a gene. The CDR3 covers 15 residues. Concerning this clone: Its cognate antigen is unknown.

60 Vbeta and 13 Jbeta primers were used in PCR. Some clones are missing from TCRdb's copy, which holds only in-frame ones; the method was immunoSEQ multiplex PCR. The repertoire consists of around 97,000 clones, with 81% occurring once and the leading ten covering 4.5% to 6.5%. Nominally healthy donors were sampled, though unrecorded immune exposures were likely. Sequenced sample: PBMCs. The sequence was collected from a man in his forties in good health and CMV-seropositive. The genes are TRBV5-1 and TRBJ2-2, with 8 bases aligning to TRBD2. This CDR3 is CASNPGGTNTGELFF. DNA for the CDR3: TGCGCCAGCAACCCGGGAGGGACAAACACCGGGGAGCTGTTTTTT.